This record covers a single T cell receptor beta chain. The sample is drawn from a study of blood T cell repertoires in COVID-19. About the research overall: Acute-phase and convalescent COVID-19 samples originated in the United States, Italy and Spain. From T cells, B-cell-depleted T cells, or PBMCs came the material, which was cDNA or gDNA.

The ends lost 2 bases at V and 2 bases at J; junction bases unmatched: 9. CDR1 SGHRS and CDR2 YFSETQ come from the germline V gene. CDR3 length equals 16 residues. Using immunoSEQ multiplex PCR, the repertoire was profiled, and TCRdb retains in-frame clones only, with some absent. The sample consists of fewer than 200,000 clones, about 80% of them appearing once. Everyone who took part was about 18 to 90 years old, and they came from 24 US areas. Participant reports of clinical history set cohort assignment. Input material: PBMCs or T cells enriched from blood (not recorded which). The genes are TRBV5-1 and TRBJ2-7; 8 bases agree with TRBD1. The sequence was collected from a man aged 50-60 years who had recovered from COVID-19. The CDR3 region has the DNA TGCGCCAGCAGCTTATCCGGACAGGGTAGGGCCTACGAGCAGTACTTC. It codes for CASSLSGQGRAYEQYF.